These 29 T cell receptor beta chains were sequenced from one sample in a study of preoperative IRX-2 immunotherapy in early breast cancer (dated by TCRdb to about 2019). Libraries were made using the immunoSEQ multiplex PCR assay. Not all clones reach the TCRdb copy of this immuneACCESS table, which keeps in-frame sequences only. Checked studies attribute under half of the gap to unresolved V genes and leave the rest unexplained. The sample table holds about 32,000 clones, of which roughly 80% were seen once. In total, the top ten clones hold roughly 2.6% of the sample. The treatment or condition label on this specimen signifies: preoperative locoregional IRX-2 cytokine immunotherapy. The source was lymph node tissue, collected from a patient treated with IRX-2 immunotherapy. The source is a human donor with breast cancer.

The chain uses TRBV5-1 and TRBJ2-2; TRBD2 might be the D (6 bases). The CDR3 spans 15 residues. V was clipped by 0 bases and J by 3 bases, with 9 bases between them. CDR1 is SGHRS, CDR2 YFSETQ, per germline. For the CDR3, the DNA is TGCGCCAGCAGCTTGGTTGGAGGGGACACCGGGGAGCTGTTTTTT. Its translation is CASSLVGGDTGELFF.

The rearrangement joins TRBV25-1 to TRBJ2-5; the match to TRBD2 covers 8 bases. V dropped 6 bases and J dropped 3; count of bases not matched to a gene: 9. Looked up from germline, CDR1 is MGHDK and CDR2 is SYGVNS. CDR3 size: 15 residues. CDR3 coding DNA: TGTGCCAGCAGGGCGGGGGGAGTTTGGAAAGAGACCCAGTACTTC. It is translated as CASRAGGVWKETQYF.

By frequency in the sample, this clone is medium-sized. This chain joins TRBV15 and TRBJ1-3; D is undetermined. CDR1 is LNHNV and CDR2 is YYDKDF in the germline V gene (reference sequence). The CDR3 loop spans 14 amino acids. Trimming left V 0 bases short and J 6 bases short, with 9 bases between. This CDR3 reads CATSRETGENTIYF. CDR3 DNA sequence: TGTGCCACCAGCAGAGAAACGGGAGAAAACACCATATATTTT.

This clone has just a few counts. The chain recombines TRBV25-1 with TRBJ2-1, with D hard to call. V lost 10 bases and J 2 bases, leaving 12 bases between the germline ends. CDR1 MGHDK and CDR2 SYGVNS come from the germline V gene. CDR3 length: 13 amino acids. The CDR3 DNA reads TGTGCCACAGCGCGGCGCCCCTACAATGAGCAGTTCTTC. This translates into CATARRPYNEQFF.

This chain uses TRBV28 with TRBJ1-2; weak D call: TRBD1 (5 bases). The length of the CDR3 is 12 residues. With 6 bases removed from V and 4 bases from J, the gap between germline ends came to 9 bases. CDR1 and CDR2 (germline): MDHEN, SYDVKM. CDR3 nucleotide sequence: TGTGCCAGCAGCCCAGACAGCTATGGCTACACCTTC. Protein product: CASSPDSYGYTF.

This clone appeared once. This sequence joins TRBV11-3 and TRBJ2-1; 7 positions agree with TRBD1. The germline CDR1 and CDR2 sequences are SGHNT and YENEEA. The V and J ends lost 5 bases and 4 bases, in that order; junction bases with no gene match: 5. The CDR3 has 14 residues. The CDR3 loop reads CASSTGQSYNEQFF. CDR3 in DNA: TGTGCCAGCAGCACGGGACAGAGTTACAATGAGCAGTTCTTC.

CDR3 in DNA: TGCGCCAGCAGCTTTCAGGGAAGGGAAGAGACCCAGTACTTC. Protein product: CASSFQGREETQYF. The chain links TRBV23-1 to TRBJ2-5; TRBD1 is a possible D gene (5 bases). TRBV23-1 carries the ORF label, with uncertain function. The CDR3 totals 14 residues. Between the trimmed V and J ends, which lost 6 bases and 3 bases, there was a span of 14 bases.

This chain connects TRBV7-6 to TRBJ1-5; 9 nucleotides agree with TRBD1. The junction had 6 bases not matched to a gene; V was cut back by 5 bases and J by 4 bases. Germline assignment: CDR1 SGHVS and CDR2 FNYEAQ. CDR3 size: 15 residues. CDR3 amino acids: CASSARDRANQPQHF. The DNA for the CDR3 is TGTGCCAGCAGCGCCCGGGACAGGGCGAATCAGCCCCAGCATTTT.

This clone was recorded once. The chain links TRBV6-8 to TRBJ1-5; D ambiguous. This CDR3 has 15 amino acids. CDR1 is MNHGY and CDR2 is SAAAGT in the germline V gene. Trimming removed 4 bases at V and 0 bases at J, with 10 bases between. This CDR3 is CASSSYDGSNQPQHF. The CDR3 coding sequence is TGTGCCAGCAGTTCCTATGACGGTAGCAATCAGCCCCAGCATTTT.

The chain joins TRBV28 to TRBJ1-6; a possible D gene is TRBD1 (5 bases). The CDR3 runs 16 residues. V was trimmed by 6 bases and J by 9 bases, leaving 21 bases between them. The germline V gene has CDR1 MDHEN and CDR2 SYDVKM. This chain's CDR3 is CASRWGTGRHLSPLHF. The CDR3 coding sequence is TGTGCCAGCAGGTGGGGGACCGGCAGGCATCTTTCACCCCTCCACTTT.

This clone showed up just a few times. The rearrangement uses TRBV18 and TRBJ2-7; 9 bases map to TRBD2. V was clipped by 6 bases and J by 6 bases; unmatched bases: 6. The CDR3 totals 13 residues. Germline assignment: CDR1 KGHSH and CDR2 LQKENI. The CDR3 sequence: CASSLREGGEQYF. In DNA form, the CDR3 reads TGTGCCAGCTCCCTGCGGGAGGGGGGCGAGCAGTACTTC.

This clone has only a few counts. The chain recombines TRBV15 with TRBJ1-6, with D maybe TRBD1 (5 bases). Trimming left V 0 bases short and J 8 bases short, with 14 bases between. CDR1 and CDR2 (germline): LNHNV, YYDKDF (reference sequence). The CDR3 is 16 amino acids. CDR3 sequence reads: CATSRDRVRAHSPLHF. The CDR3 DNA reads TGTGCCACCAGCAGAGACAGGGTCCGAGCGCATTCACCCCTCCACTTT.

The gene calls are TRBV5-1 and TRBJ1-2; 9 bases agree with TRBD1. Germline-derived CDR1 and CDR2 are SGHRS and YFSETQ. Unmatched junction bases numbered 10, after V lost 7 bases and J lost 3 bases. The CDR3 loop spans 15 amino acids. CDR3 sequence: CASRPHRGRDYGYTF. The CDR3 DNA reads TGCGCCAGCCGCCCCCACAGGGGGCGCGACTATGGCTACACCTTC. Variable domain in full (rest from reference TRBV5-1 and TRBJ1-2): KAGVTQTPRYLIKTRGQQVTLSCSPISGHRSVSWYQQTPGQGLQFLFEYFSETQRNKGNFPGRFSGRQFSNSRSEMNVSTLELGDSALYLCASRPHRGRDYGYTFGSGTRLTVV.

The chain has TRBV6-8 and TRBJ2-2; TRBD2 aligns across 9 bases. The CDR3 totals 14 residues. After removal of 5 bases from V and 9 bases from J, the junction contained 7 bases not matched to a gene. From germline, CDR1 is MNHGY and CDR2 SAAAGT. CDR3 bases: TGTGCCAGCAGTCCGGCGGGGGGGGTCTGGGAGCTGTTTTTT. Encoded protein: CASSPAGGVWELFF.

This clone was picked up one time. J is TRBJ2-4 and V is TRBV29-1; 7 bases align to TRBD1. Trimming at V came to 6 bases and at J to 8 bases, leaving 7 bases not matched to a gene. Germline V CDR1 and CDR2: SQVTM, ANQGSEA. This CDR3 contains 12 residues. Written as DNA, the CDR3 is TGCAGCGTCGGAGAGGGGGCTGACATTCAGTACTTC. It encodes CSVGEGADIQYF.

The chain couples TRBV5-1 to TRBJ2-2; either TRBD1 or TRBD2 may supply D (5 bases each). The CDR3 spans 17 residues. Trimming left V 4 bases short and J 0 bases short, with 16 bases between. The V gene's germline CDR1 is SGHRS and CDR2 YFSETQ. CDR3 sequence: CASSPAAQGANTGELFF. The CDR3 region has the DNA TGCGCCAGCAGCCCCGCGGCCCAGGGAGCGAACACCGGGGAGCTGTTTTTT. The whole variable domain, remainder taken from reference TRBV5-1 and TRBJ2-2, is KAGVTQTPRYLIKTRGQQVTLSCSPISGHRSVSWYQQTPGQGLQFLFEYFSETQRNKGNFPGRFSGRQFSNSRSEMNVSTLELGDSALYLCASSPAAQGANTGELFFGEGSRLTVL.

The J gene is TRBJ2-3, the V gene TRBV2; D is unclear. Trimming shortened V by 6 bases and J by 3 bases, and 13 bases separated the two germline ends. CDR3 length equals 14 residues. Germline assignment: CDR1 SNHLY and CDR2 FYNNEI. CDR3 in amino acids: CASSVILNTDTQYF. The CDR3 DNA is TGTGCCAGCAGCGTGATCCTAAATACAGATACGCAGTATTTT. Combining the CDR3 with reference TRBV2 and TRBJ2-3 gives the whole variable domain EPEVTQTPSHQVTQMGQEVILRCVPISNHLYFYWYRQILGQKVEFLVSFYNNEISEKSEIFDDQFSVERPDGSNFTLKIRSTKLEDSAMYFCASSVILNTDTQYFGPGTRLTVL.

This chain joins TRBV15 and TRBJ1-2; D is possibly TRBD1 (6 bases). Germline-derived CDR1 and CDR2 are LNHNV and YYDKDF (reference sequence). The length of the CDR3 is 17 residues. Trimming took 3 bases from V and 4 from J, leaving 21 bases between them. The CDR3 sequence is CATSSSLEGVLGYGYTF. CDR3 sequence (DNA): TGTGCCACCAGCAGCTCGCTGGAGGGGGTCCTCGGCTATGGCTACACCTTC. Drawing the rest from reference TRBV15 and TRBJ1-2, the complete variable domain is DAMVIQNPRYQVTQFGKPVTLSCSQTLNHNVMYWYQQKSSQAPKLLFHYYDKDFNNEADTPDNFQSRRPNTSFCFLDIRSPGLGDTAMYLCATSSSLEGVLGYGYTFGSGTRLTVV.

The CDR3, as DNA: TGTGCCTGGAGTGTAATGACTTCCACAGATACGCAGTATTTT. It translates to CAWSVMTSTDTQYF. This chain connects TRBV30 to TRBJ2-3, with D unresolved. The germline V gene encodes CDR1 GTSNPN and CDR2 SVGIG (reference sequence). The CDR3 contains 14 residues. V was pared by 0 bases and J by 2 bases, with 9 bases between.

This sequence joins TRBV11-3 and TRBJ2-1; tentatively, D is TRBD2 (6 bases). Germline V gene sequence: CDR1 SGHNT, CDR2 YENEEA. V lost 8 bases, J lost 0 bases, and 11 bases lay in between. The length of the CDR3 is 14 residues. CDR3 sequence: CASLAGSSYNEQFF. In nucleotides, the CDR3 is TGTGCCAGCCTGGCGGGGAGCTCCTACAATGAGCAGTTCTTC.

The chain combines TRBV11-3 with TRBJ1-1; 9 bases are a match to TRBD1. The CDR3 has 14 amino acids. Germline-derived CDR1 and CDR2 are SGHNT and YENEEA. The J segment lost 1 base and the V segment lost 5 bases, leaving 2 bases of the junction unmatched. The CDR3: CASSKGQGNTEAFF. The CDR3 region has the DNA TGTGCCAGCAGCAAGGGACAGGGGAACACTGAAGCTTTCTTT.

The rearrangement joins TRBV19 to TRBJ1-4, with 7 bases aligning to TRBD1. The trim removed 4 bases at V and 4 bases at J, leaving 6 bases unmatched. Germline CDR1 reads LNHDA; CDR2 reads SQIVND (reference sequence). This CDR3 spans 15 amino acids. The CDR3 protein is CASSKLGQSNEKLFF. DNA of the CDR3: TGTGCCAGTAGTAAACTGGGACAGAGTAATGAAAAACTGTTTTTT. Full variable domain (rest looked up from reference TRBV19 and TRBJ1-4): DGGITQSPKYLFRKEGQNVTLSCEQNLNHDAMYWYRQDPGQGLRLIYYSQIVNDFQKGDIAEGYSVSREKKESFPLTVTSAQKNPTAFYLCASSKLGQSNEKLFFGSGTQLSVL.

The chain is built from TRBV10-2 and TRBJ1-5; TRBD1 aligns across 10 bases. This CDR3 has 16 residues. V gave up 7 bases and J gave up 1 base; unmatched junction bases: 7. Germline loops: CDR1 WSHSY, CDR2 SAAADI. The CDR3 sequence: CASTRRQGASNQPQHF. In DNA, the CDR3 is TGCGCCAGCACCCGCCGACAGGGGGCGAGCAATCAGCCCCAGCATTTT.

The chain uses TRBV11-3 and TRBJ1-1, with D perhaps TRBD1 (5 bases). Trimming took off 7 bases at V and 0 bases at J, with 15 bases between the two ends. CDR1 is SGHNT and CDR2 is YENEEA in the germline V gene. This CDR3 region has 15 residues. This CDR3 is CASKWDPGMNTEAFF. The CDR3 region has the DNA TGTGCCAGCAAGTGGGATCCAGGGATGAACACTGAAGCTTTCTTT.

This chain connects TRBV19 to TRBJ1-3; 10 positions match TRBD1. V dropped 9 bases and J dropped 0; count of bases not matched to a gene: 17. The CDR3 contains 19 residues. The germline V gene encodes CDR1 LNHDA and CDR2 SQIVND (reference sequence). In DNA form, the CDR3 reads TGTGCCAGAAGGGGGACAGGGGATTCCTGCGCTGACTCTGGAAACACCATATATTTT. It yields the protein CARRGTGDSCADSGNTIYF.

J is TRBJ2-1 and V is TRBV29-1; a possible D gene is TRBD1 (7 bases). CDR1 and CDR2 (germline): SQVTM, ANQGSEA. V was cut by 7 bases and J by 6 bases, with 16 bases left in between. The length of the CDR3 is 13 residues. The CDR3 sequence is CSATRQGGNEQFF. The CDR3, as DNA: TGCAGCGCCACGCGGCAGGGGGGCAATGAGCAGTTCTTC.

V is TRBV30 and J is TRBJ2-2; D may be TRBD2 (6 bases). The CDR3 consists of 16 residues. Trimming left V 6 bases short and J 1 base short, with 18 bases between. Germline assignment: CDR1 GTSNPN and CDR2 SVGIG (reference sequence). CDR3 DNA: TGTGCCTGTCACCCGGCGGGACCTATGAACACCGGGGAGCTGTTTTTT. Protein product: CACHPAGPMNTGELFF.

The CDR3 protein is CASREGSGELFF. The CDR3 DNA reads TGTGCCAGCAGAGAGGGATCCGGGGAGCTGTTTTTT. The chain joins TRBV28 to TRBJ2-2, with a tentative D call TRBD2 (5 bases). V gave up 6 bases and J gave up 6 bases, with 8 bases separating them. Germline V gene sequence: CDR1 MDHEN, CDR2 SYDVKM. CDR3 size: 12 residues.

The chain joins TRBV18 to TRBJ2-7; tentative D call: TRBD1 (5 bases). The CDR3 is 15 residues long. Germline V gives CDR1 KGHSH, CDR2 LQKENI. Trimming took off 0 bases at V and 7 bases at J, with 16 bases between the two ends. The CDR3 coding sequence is TGTGCCAGCTCACCACCGGTCAGGGCTGGCAGAGAGCAGTACTTC. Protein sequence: CASSPPVRAGREQYF.